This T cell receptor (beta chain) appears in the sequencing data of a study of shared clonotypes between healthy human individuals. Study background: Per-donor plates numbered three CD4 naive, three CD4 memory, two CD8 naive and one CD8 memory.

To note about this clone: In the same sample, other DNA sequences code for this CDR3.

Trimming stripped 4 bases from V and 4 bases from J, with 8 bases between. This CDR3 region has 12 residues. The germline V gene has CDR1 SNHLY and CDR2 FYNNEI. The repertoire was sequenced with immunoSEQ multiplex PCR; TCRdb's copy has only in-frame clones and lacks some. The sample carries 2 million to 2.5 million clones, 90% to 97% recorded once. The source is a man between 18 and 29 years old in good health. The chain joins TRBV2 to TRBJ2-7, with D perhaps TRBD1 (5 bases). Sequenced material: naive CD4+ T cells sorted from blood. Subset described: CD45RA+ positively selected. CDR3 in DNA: TGTGCCAGCAGTGGCAGGGTTTACGAGCAGTACTTC. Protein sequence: CASSGRVYEQYF.